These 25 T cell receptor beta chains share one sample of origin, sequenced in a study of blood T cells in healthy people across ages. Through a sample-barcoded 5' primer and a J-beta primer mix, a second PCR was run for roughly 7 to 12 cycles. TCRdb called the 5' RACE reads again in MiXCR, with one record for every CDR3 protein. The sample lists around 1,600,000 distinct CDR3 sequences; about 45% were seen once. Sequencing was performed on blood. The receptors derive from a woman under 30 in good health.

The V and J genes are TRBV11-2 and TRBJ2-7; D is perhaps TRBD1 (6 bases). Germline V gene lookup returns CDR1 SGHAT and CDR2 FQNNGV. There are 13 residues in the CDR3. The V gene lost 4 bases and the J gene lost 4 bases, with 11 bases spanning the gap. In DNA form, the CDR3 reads TGTGCCAGCAGCTGGGACACTGAGTACGAGCAGTACTTC. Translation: CASSWDTEYEQYF.

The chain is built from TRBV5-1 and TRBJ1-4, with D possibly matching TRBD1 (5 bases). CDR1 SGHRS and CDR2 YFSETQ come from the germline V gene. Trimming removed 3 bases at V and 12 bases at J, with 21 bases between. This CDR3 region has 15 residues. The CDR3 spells CASSSMSGAGEELFF. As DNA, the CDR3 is TGCGCCAGCAGCTCGATGAGTGGGGCAGGAGAAGAACTGTTTTTT.

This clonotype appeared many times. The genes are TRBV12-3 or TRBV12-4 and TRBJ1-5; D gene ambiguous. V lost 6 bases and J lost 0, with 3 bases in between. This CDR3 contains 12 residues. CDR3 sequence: CASSFSNQPQHF. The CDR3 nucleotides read TGTGCCAGCAGCTTTAGCAATCAGCCCCAGCATTTT.

CDR3 region: CASSGGQGEYEQYF. Here the CDR3 DNA reads TGTGCCAGCAGTGGGGGACAGGGCGAATACGAGCAGTACTTC. The rearrangement uses TRBV25-1 and TRBJ2-4; TRBD1 matches 9 bases. The end of the DNA fits TRBJ2-7 better, so the J call may be wrong. This CDR3 has 14 residues. Germline V gene lookup returns CDR1 MGHDK and CDR2 SYGVNS.

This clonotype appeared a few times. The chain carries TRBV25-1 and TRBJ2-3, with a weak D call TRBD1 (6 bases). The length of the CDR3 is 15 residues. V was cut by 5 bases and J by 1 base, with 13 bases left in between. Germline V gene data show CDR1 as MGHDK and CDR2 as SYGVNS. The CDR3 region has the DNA TGTGCCAGCAGTAACCTTCGACAGGGCACAGATACGCAGTATTTT. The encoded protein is CASSNLRQGTDTQYF. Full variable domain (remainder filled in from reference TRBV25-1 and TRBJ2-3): EADIYQTPRYLVIGTGKKITLECSQTMGHDKMYWYQQDPGMELHLIHYSYGVNSTEKGDLSSESTVSRIRTEHFPLTLESARPSHTSQYLCASSNLRQGTDTQYFGPGTRLTVL.

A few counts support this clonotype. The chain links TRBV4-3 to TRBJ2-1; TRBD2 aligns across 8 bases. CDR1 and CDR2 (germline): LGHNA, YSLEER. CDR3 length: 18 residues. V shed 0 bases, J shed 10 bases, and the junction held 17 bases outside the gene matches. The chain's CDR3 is CASSQEAPSSGSRGEQFF. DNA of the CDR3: TGCGCCAGCAGCCAAGAGGCCCCGTCTAGCGGGTCTCGAGGGGAGCAGTTCTTC.

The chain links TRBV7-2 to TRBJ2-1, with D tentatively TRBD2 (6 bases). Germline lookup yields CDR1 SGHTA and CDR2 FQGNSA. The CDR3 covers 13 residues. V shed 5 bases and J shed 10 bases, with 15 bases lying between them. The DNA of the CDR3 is TGTGCCAGCAGCGTTACCCGGGACTGGGAGCAGTTCTTC. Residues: CASSVTRDWEQFF.

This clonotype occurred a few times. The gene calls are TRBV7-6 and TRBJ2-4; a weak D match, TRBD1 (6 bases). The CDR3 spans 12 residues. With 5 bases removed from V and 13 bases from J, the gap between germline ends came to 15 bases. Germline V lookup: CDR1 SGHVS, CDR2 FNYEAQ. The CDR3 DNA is TGTGCCAGCAGCCCCCCACAGGGAGAGCAGTACTTC. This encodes CASSPPQGEQYF.

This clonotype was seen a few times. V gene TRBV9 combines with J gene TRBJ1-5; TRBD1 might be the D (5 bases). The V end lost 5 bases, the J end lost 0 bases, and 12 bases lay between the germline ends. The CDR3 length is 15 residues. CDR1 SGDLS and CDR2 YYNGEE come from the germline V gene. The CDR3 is CASSPGRNSNQPQHF. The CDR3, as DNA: TGTGCCAGCAGTCCGGGACGGAATAGCAATCAGCCCCAGCATTTT.

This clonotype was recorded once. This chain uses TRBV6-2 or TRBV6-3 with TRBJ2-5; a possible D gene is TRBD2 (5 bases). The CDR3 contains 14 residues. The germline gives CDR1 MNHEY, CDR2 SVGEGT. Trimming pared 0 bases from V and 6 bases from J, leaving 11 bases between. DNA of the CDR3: TGTGCCAGCAGTTACTCGTCCGGGGTAAAGACCCAGTACTTC. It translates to CASSYSSGVKTQYF.

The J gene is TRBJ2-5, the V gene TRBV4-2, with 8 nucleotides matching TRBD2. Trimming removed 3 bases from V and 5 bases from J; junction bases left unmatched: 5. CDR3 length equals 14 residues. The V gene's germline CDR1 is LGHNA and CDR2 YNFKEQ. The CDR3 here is CASSQRLASETQYF. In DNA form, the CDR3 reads TGTGCCAGCAGCCAGAGACTAGCGTCCGAGACCCAGTACTTC.

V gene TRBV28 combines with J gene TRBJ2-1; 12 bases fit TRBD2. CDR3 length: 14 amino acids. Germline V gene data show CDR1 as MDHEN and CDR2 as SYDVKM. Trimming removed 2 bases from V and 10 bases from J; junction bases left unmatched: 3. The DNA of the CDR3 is TGTGCCAGCAGTTTACGGACTAGCGGGACCGAGCAGTTCTTC. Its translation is CASSLRTSGTEQFF.

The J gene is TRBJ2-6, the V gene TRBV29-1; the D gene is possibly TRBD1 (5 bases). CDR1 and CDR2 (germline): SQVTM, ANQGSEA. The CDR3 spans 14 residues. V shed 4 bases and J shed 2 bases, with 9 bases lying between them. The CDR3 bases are TGCAGCGTTGGAATGACAGCTGGGGCCAACGTCCTGACTTTC. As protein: CSVGMTAGANVLTF.

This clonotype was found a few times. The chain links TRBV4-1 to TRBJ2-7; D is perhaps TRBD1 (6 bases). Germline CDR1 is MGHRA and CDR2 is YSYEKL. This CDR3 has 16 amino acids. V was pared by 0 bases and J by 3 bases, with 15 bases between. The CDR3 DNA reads TGCGCCAGCAGCCAAGAGGGGGCTGCAATAGGCTACGAGCAGTACTTC. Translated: CASSQEGAAIGYEQYF.

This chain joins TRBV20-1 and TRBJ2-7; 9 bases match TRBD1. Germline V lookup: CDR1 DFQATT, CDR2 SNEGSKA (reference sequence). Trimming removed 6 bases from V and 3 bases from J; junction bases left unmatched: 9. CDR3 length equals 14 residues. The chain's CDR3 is CSAPRQGDLYEQYF. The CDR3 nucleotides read TGCAGTGCCCCTCGACAGGGGGACCTCTACGAGCAGTACTTC.

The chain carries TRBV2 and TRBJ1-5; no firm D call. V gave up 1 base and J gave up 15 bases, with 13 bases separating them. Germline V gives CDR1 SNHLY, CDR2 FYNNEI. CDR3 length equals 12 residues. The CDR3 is CASSEGSNIVHF. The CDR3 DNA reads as TGTGCCAGCAGTGAAGGGTCCAACATAGTGCATTTT. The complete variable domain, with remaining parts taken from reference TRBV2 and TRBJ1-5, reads EPEVTQTPSHQVTQMGQEVILRCVPISNHLYFYWYRQILGQKVEFLVSFYNNEISEKSEIFDDQFSVERPDGSNFTLKIRSTKLEDSAMYFCASSEGSNIVHFGDGTRLSIL.

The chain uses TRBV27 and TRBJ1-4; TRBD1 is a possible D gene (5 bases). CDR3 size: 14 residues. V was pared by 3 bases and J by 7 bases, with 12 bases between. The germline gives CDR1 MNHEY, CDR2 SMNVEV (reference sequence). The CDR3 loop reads CASSLGEGGEKLFF. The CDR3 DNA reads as TGTGCCAGCAGTTTGGGGGAAGGAGGTGAAAAACTGTTTTTT.

The CDR3 nucleotides are TGCAGTGTGAAGAGGCCTCCCCCAGATACGCAGTATTTT. Translation: CSVKRPPPDTQYF. The rearrangement joins TRBV20-1 to TRBJ2-3; D not resolved. The CDR3 consists of 13 residues. Trimming stripped 7 bases from V and 4 bases from J, with 15 bases between. The germline gives CDR1 DFQATT, CDR2 SNEGSKA (reference sequence).

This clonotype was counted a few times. CDR3 region: CASRSGTSGISEQFF. CDR3 sequence (DNA): TGTGCCAGCAGGTCCGGGACTAGCGGTATTAGTGAGCAGTTCTTC. The V gene is TRBV6-2 or TRBV6-3, the J gene TRBJ2-1; TRBD2 agrees at 11 bases. Germline V gene sequence: CDR1 MNHEY, CDR2 SVGEGT. This CDR3 comprises 15 residues. V trimming: 6 bases; J trimming: 9 bases; junction bases outside the gene matches: 10.

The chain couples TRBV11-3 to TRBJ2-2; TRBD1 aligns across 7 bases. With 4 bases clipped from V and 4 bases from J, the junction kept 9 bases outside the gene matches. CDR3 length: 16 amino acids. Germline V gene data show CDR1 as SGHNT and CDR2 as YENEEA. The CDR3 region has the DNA TGTGCCAGCAGCTCGCTCCGGGACAGTCTCACCGGGGAGCTGTTTTTT. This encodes CASSSLRDSLTGELFF.

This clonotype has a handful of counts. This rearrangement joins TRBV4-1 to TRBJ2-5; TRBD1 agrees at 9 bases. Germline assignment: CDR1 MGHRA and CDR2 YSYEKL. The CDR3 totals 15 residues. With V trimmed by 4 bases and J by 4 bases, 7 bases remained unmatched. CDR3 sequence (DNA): TGCGCCAGCAGCCCCGGACAGGGGTCAGGAGAGACCCAGTACTTC. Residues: CASSPGQGSGETQYF.

The chain's CDR3 is CASSQDGTGVHPEAFF. The CDR3 nucleotides read TGCGCCAGCAGCCAAGATGGGACAGGGGTGCACCCTGAAGCTTTCTTT. This chain uses TRBV4-1 with TRBJ1-1; TRBD1 agrees at 10 bases. The CDR3 contains 16 residues. Germline V gene lookup returns CDR1 MGHRA and CDR2 YSYEKL. J gave up 6 bases and V 0 bases, and 7 bases lay outside the gene matches.

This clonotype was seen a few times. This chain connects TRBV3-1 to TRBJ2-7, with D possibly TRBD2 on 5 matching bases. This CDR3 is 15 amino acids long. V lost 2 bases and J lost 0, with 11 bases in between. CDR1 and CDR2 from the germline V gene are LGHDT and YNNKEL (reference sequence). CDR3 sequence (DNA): TGTGCCAGCAGCCAAAGACGGACTTTCTCCTACGAGCAGTACTTC. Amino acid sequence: CASSQRRTFSYEQYF.

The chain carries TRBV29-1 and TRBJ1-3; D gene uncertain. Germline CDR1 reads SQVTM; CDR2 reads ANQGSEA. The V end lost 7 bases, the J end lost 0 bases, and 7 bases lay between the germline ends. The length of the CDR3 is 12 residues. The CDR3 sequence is CSGLLSGNTIYF. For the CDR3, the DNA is TGCAGCGGACTACTCTCTGGAAACACCATATATTTT.

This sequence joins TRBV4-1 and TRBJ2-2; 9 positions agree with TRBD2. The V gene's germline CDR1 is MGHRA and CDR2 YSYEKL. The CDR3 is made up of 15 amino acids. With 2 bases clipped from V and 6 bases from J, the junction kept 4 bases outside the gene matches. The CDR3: CASSQQWTSAGELFF. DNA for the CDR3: TGCGCCAGCAGCCAACAATGGACTAGCGCCGGGGAGCTGTTTTTT.